The sequence of this T cell receptor (beta chain) was determined in a study of blood T cell repertoires in COVID-19. Using immunoSEQ multiplex PCR, the repertoire was profiled, and TCRdb retains in-frame clones only, with some absent. The sample consists of about 160,000 clones, roughly 85% of them appearing once. V shed 6 bases, J shed 4 bases, and the junction held 5 bases outside the gene matches. The CDR3 covers 15 residues. Germline V lookup: CDR1 SNHLY, CDR2 FYNNEI. This rearrangement joins TRBV2 to TRBJ2-1, with 11 nucleotides matching TRBD2. The sequenced sample consisted of peripheral blood. The sequence came from a woman in her fifties or sixties with COVID-19, enrolled during active disease. CDR3 in amino acids: CASRLAGGPYNEQFF. In nucleotides, the CDR3 is TGTGCCAGCAGGCTAGCGGGGGGCCCTTACAATGAGCAGTTCTTC.